Below are 25 T cell receptor beta chains sequenced from a single sample in a study of vaccination effects on CD4 cells after COVID-19. No antigen has been assigned to these receptors. Cultured cells yielded isolated CD4+ T cells after around 9 days. Vaccine administered to participants consisted of two doses of either BNT162b2 or mRNA-1273. Profiling relied on immunoSEQ multiplex PCR, and the TCRdb table lists in-frame clones only, not all of them. The sample carries approximately 47,000 clones, about three quarters recorded once. Source: CD4+ T cells from PBMCs cultured without peptide, taken after COVID-19 vaccination. The receptor set was obtained from a human donor who received a COVID-19 vaccine.

The chain uses TRBV14 and TRBJ1-2; no definite D call. The CDR3 runs 13 residues. Trimming left V 4 bases short and J 7 bases short, with 13 bases between. Germline assignment: CDR1 SGHDN and CDR2 FVKESK. CDR3 DNA sequence: TGTGCCAGCAGCCTCATCCCGGGGAGTGGCTACACCTTC. Its protein is CASSLIPGSGYTF.

Note on this clone: Compared with germline, one end of the junction differs, possibly owing to a read error. The chain combines TRBV6-5 with TRBJ1-6; no clear D. Germline V gene lookup returns CDR1 MNHEY and CDR2 SVGAGI. The CDR3 is 15 residues long. The CDR3 spells CASSYAYPYNSPLHF. CDR3 in DNA: TGTGCCAGCAGTTACGCTTACCCCTACAATTCACCCCTCCACTTT.

The chain recombines TRBV6-5 with TRBJ1-2; D possibly corresponds to TRBD1 (5 bases). The V gene's germline CDR1 is MNHEY and CDR2 SVGAGI. V lost 4 bases and J lost 6, with 15 bases in between. The CDR3 contains 14 residues. In nucleotides, the CDR3 is TGTGCCAGCAGTTTGGGCGGAGGGGTTGATGGCTACACCTTC. Translated, it gives CASSLGGGVDGYTF.

J is TRBJ2-7 and V is TRBV19; TRBD1 matches at 7 bases. The V segment lost 6 bases and the J segment 6 bases; nucleotides outside the gene matches: 11. Germline assignment: CDR1 LNHDA and CDR2 SQIVND (reference sequence). This CDR3 spans 14 amino acids. The CDR3 here is CASRMTGPRGEQYF. For the CDR3, the DNA is TGTGCCAGTAGGATGACAGGGCCCCGAGGCGAGCAGTACTTC. Variable domain in full (rest from reference TRBV19 and TRBJ2-7): DGGITQSPKYLFRKEGQNVTLSCEQNLNHDAMYWYRQDPGQGLRLIYYSQIVNDFQKGDIAEGYSVSREKKESFPLTVTSAQKNPTAFYLCASRMTGPRGEQYFGPGTRLTVT.

The CDR3, as DNA: TGTGCCAGCAGCTTAGTCGGCGGGAATGAGCAGTTCTTC. As protein: CASSLVGGNEQFF. The chain couples TRBV11-3 to TRBJ2-1; possibly TRBD2 for D (5 bases). The CDR3 has 13 amino acids. V gave up 1 base and J gave up 7 bases, with 8 bases separating them. Looked up from germline, CDR1 is SGHNT and CDR2 is YENEEA.

The CDR3 sequence: CASSGTGHGYTF. Here the CDR3 DNA reads TGTGCCAGCAGCGGGACAGGTCATGGCTACACCTTC. The chain joins TRBV12-3 or TRBV12-4 to TRBJ1-2, with 8 bases that match TRBD1. Germline trimming cut 6 bases from V and 6 bases from J; bases unmatched to any gene: 3. The CDR3 is 12 amino acids.

This chain joins TRBV12-3 or TRBV12-4 and TRBJ1-5, with TRBD1 as a possible D gene (5 bases). The CDR3 consists of 13 residues. The ends were cut back, 6 bases at V and 4 bases at J, with 10 bases in the middle. The CDR3 loop reads CASRDQGNQPQHF. As DNA, the CDR3 is TGTGCCAGCAGGGATCAGGGTAATCAGCCCCAGCATTTT.

The genes are TRBV2 and TRBJ1-2; 8 nucleotides match TRBD1. CDR1 and CDR2 (germline): SNHLY, FYNNEI. There are 13 residues in the CDR3. Trimming took 6 bases from V and 8 from J; bases not matched to a gene: 8. CDR3 region: CASRFDRGGGYTF. The DNA for the CDR3 is TGTGCCAGCAGATTCGACAGGGGTGGAGGCTACACCTTC. Drawing the rest from reference TRBV2 and TRBJ1-2, the complete variable domain is EPEVTQTPSHQVTQMGQEVILRCVPISNHLYFYWYRQILGQKVEFLVSFYNNEISEKSEIFDDQFSVERPDGSNFTLKIRSTKLEDSAMYFCASRFDRGGGYTFGSGTRLTVV.

The rearrangement links TRBV7-9 to TRBJ2-7, with TRBD2 as a possible D gene (6 bases). The germline V and J ends were trimmed by 5 bases and 3 bases, with 26 bases remaining between them. This CDR3 has 18 amino acids. Germline V lookup: CDR1 SEHNR, CDR2 FQNEAQ (reference sequence). The CDR3 here is CASSETSSLAPYLYEQYF. The CDR3 DNA follows: TGTGCCAGCAGCGAAACGTCCTCCCTAGCGCCGTATCTCTACGAGCAGTACTTC. Supplemented by reference TRBV7-9 and TRBJ2-7, the full variable domain reads DTGVSQNPRHKITKRGQNVTFRCDPISEHNRLYWYRQTLGQGPEFLTYFQNEAQLEKSRLLSDRFSAERPKGSFSTLEIQRTEQGDSAMYLCASSETSSLAPYLYEQYFGPGTRLTVT.

This clone appeared a single time. This chain joins TRBV10-3 and TRBJ2-1; 9 bases fit TRBD1. Trimming removed 9 bases from V and 8 bases from J; junction bases left unmatched: 8. The CDR3 length is 13 residues. Germline CDR1 reads ENHRY; CDR2 reads SYGVKD. CDR3 residues: CAIRQGGIDEQFF. CDR3 DNA: TGTGCCATTCGACAGGGGGGGATCGATGAGCAGTTCTTC.

The CDR3 region has the DNA TGTGCCAGCAGCCCGTACACAGACTCTGGAAACACCATATATTTT. This translates into CASSPYTDSGNTIYF. The chain links TRBV11-2 to TRBJ1-3; D is ambiguous. The CDR3 is 15 residues long. CDR1 and CDR2 from the germline V gene are SGHAT and FQNNGV. Trimming cost V 5 bases and J 0 bases, with 11 bases left between them.

The chain combines TRBV5-4 with TRBJ2-7, with 8 bases fitting TRBD2. The V segment lost 2 bases and the J segment 5 bases; nucleotides outside the gene matches: 3. CDR3 length: 13 residues. Germline CDR1 is SGHNT and CDR2 is YYREEE (reference sequence). This CDR3 reads CASSFAGGHEQYF. Written as DNA, the CDR3 is TGTGCCAGCAGCTTCGCGGGAGGTCACGAGCAGTACTTC.

This clone was seen a few times. V and J are TRBV5-4 and TRBJ2-2, with D possibly TRBD1 on 6 matching bases. The CDR3 totals 15 residues. Germline V gives CDR1 SGHNT, CDR2 YYREEE (reference sequence). V lost 3 bases, J lost 1 base, and 10 bases lay in between. The DNA of the CDR3 is TGTGCCAGCAGCTCCCGGACAGAGAACACCGGGGAGCTGTTTTTT. The encoded protein is CASSSRTENTGELFF.

V usage is TRBV12-3 or TRBV12-4 and J usage is TRBJ2-5; 9 bases fit TRBD1. There are 13 residues in the CDR3. After removal of 7 bases from V and 4 bases from J, the junction contained 4 bases not matched to a gene. The CDR3 is CASTPGQGETQYF. DNA of the CDR3: TGTGCCAGCACCCCGGGACAGGGAGAGACCCAGTACTTC.

The genes are TRBV14 and TRBJ2-7; D not certain. Germline V CDR1 and CDR2: SGHDN, FVKESK. The CDR3 is 15 amino acids. The V gene lost 1 base and the J gene lost 1 base, with 11 bases spanning the gap. The CDR3 protein is CASSQGKGWSYEQYF. The CDR3 DNA is TGTGCCAGCAGCCAAGGAAAGGGTTGGTCCTACGAGCAGTACTTC.

J is TRBJ2-1 and V is TRBV18, with D uncertain. CDR3 size: 13 residues. Trimming pared 3 bases from V and 4 bases from J, leaving 7 bases between. Germline lookup yields CDR1 KGHSH and CDR2 LQKENI. The CDR3 DNA reads as TGTGCCAGCTCACCCCGTGGGTACAATGAGCAGTTCTTC. Protein: CASSPRGYNEQFF.

V is TRBV11-2 and J is TRBJ2-1; 8 bases align to TRBD2. The CDR3 spans 15 residues. V lost 5 bases and J lost 5; bases outside the gene matches: 8. Germline-derived CDR1 and CDR2 are SGHAT and FQNNGV. CDR3 in DNA: TGTGCCAGCAGCCTCAGCGGGAGAACAAACAATGAGCAGTTCTTC. This sequence encodes CASSLSGRTNNEQFF.

This clone appeared a single time. The chain recombines TRBV11-3 with TRBJ2-3; 8 bases are shared with TRBD2. J was trimmed by 5 bases and V by 0 bases; bases with no gene match: 10. This CDR3 has 17 residues. CDR1 and CDR2 (germline): SGHNT, YENEEA. This CDR3 reads CASSLDGSGGLGDTQYF. The CDR3 nucleotides read TGTGCCAGCAGCTTAGATGGATCGGGAGGGTTAGGAGATACGCAGTATTTT.

The genes are TRBV29-1 and TRBJ2-1, with TRBD2 as a possible D gene (6 bases). The CDR3 has 17 amino acids. The germline gives CDR1 SQVTM, CDR2 ANQGSEA. V lost 7 bases and J 5 bases, leaving 27 bases between the germline ends. The CDR3 bases are TGCAGCGCTTCCGGGACTCAGGCGGGGAGTATCGACAATGAGCAGTTCTTC. Its translation is CSASGTQAGSIDNEQFF.

The CDR3 region is CASSLTTEEAFF. The CDR3 DNA sequence: TGTGCCAGCAGCCTGACGACAGAAGAAGCTTTCTTT. The chain links TRBV13 to TRBJ1-1; D may be TRBD1 (5 bases). Germline V lookup: CDR1 PRHDT, CDR2 FYEKMQ (reference sequence). Trimming pared 5 bases from V and 8 bases from J, leaving 12 bases between. The CDR3 extends over 12 amino acids.

The chain joins TRBV30 to TRBJ1-2, with 7 bases matching TRBD1. The V segment lost 5 bases and the J segment 5 bases; nucleotides outside the gene matches: 8. Germline V gene lookup returns CDR1 GTSNPN and CDR2 SVGIG (reference sequence). This CDR3 has 13 residues. The CDR3 region is CAWARQGGYGYTF. The CDR3 nucleotides are TGTGCCTGGGCCCGACAGGGAGGTTATGGCTACACCTTC.

The chain employs TRBV2 and TRBJ2-7; weak D call: TRBD1 (5 bases). V was pared by 4 bases and J by 6 bases, with 10 bases between. The CDR3 length is 12 residues. Germline CDR1 SNHLY, CDR2 FYNNEI. The DNA for the CDR3 is TGTGCCAGCAGTGTTCAAGGGGCCGAGCAGTACTTC. Protein sequence: CASSVQGAEQYF.

V usage is TRBV19 and J usage is TRBJ2-1, with 7 bases identical to TRBD2. The CDR3 extends over 14 amino acids. Per germline, CDR1 LNHDA and CDR2 SQIVND (reference sequence). Trimming removed 1 base from V and 10 bases from J; junction bases left unmatched: 7. The CDR3 reads CASSIVGEGREQFF. CDR3 DNA sequence: TGTGCCAGTAGTATAGTTGGGGAGGGTAGGGAGCAGTTCTTC.

The V gene is TRBV12-3 or TRBV12-4, the J gene TRBJ2-2, with D perhaps matching TRBD2 (5 bases). CDR3 length equals 13 residues. Trimming cost V 3 bases and J 5 bases, with 7 bases left between them. The CDR3 spells CASSFPGTGELFF. The DNA for the CDR3 is TGTGCCAGCAGTTTCCCGGGAACCGGGGAGCTGTTTTTT.

J is TRBJ2-7 and V is TRBV5-1, with D perhaps assigned TRBD1 or TRBD2 (5 bases each). The ends were cut back, 0 bases at V and 0 bases at J, with 7 bases in the middle. Germline V gene lookup returns CDR1 SGHRS and CDR2 YFSETQ. This CDR3 has 14 residues. The DNA of the CDR3 is TGCGCCAGCAGCTTGGCGAGGGGCTCCTACGAGCAGTACTTC. It translates to CASSLARGSYEQYF.